Below are 30 T cell receptor beta chains sequenced from a single sample in a study of human T cells and chemical hapten exposure listed by TCRdb under 2021. Library preparation used RACE. Sequencing instrument: NextSeq 500. In-frame beta chains were kept once TCRdb had trimmed the public reads at Q25 with fastp and called clones with MiXCR. Duplicate CDR3 protein sequences are folded into a single record with the most common DNA and genes. The sample profile shows tens of thousands of distinct CDR3 sequences; approximately 10% of them were found once. Over 2% of the sample goes to the ten largest clones. The time point label on this specimen signifies: patch test 2, 6 weeks after DPC sensitization. Reading the label with the study, this specimen's treatment or condition is: therapeutic diphenylcyclopropenone sensitization with weekly scalp DPC. The source material was whole blood, sampled in connection with sensitization to the hapten diphenylcyclopropenone (DPC). These receptors all stem from a man between 35 and 55 years old with alopecia areata. Some clones in this sample may be carry-over from other donors' samples.

The chain couples TRBV7-9 to TRBJ2-1; D possibly matches TRBD1 or TRBD2 (5 bases each). V shed 5 bases and J shed 6 bases, with 14 bases lying between them. Germline assignment: CDR1 SEHNR and CDR2 FQNEAQ (reference sequence). The CDR3 extends over 14 amino acids. The CDR3 DNA reads TGTGCCAGCAGCGGACACACCGGAGGCAATGAGCAGTTCTTC. Translation gives CASSGHTGGNEQFF.

The rearrangement uses TRBV9 and TRBJ2-2, with TRBD2 matching 10 bases. J lost 3 bases, V lost 3 bases, and 5 bases had no gene match. Germline V gene lookup returns CDR1 SGDLS and CDR2 YYNGEE. The CDR3 runs to 16 residues. For the CDR3, the DNA is TGTGCCAGCAGCGCAGGGACTAGCGAGTACACCGGGGAGCTGTTTTTT. Encoded protein: CASSAGTSEYTGELFF.

This clonotype showed up many times. The junction shows a germline mismatch at one end, possibly a read error. This chain uses TRBV6-5 with TRBJ2-6, with D uncertain. This CDR3 is built from 13 residues. Germline-derived CDR1 and CDR2 are MNHEY and SVGAGI. The DNA for the CDR3 is TGTGCCAGCAGTAACTCTGGGGCCAACGTCCTGACTTTC. Its protein is CASSNSGANVLTF.

The rearrangement uses TRBV2 and TRBJ2-3; D remains ambiguous. CDR3 length: 12 residues. Per germline, CDR1 SNHLY and CDR2 FYNNEI. The V end was cut by 8 bases, the J end by 0 bases, with 6 bases between. CDR3 bases: TGTGCCAGCGGTACTAGCACAGATACGCAGTATTTT. Protein: CASGTSTDTQYF.

The chain recombines TRBV12-3 or TRBV12-4 with TRBJ2-2; D is unresolved. V lost 2 bases and J 1 base, leaving 2 bases between the germline ends. This CDR3 contains 13 residues. CDR3 sequence: CASSLRNTGELFF. Written as DNA, the CDR3 is TGTGCCAGCAGTTTAAGGAACACCGGGGAGCTGTTTTTT.

This clonotype was detected a few times. The chain links TRBV30 to TRBJ1-5; possibly TRBD1 for D (6 bases). This CDR3 is built from 15 residues. V lost 1 base and J 2 bases, leaving 12 bases between the germline ends. Per germline, CDR1 GTSNPN and CDR2 SVGIG (reference sequence). In DNA, the CDR3 is TGTGCCTGGAGTGAGGGGGGGTCGGGCAATCAGCCCCAGCATTTT. Translating gives CAWSEGGSGNQPQHF.

This clonotype has only a few counts. The gene calls are TRBV29-1 and TRBJ2-5, with D perhaps being TRBD1 or TRBD2 (5 bases each). The V end was cut by 4 bases, the J end by 0 bases, with 6 bases between. Germline CDR1 reads SQVTM; CDR2 reads ANQGSEA. The length of the CDR3 is 12 residues. CDR3 nucleotides: TGCAGCGTTGGGGGGTACCAAGAGACCCAGTACTTC. Translating it yields CSVGGYQETQYF.

This chain connects TRBV28 to TRBJ2-1; D is perhaps TRBD2 (5 bases). CDR3 length equals 14 residues. Germline V CDR1 and CDR2: MDHEN, SYDVKM. V was cut by 8 bases and J by 6 bases, with 17 bases left in between. The CDR3 DNA follows: TGTGCCAGCCCTCCGTCGGGGAGAACCAATGAGCAGTTCTTC. This translates into CASPPSGRTNEQFF. Full variable domain (outside the CDR3, taken from reference TRBV28 and TRBJ2-1): DVKVTQSSRYLVKRTGEKVFLECVQDMDHENMFWYRQDPGLGLRLIYFSYDVKMKEKGDIPEGYSVSREKKERFSLILESASTNQTSMYLCASPPSGRTNEQFFGPGTRLTVL.

This clonotype turned up a few times. The chain couples TRBV29-1 to TRBJ2-3, with D perhaps matching TRBD1 (5 bases). The germline gives CDR1 SQVTM, CDR2 ANQGSEA. V lost 0 bases and J lost 4, with 17 bases in between. There are 16 residues in the CDR3. The CDR3 loop reads CSVEDDGAKDPDTQYF. The DNA for the CDR3 is TGCAGCGTTGAAGATGATGGGGCGAAAGACCCAGATACGCAGTATTTT.

A few counts support this clonotype. The chain links TRBV29-1 to TRBJ2-3; D not certain. Per germline, CDR1 SQVTM and CDR2 ANQGSEA. CDR3 size: 12 residues. V was clipped by 5 bases and J by 4 bases, with 10 bases between them. The CDR3 sequence: CSVLEAADTQYF. For the CDR3, the DNA is TGCAGCGTTTTAGAGGCAGCAGATACGCAGTATTTT.

The chain's CDR3 is CASSLASGRAGGDTQYF. In DNA, the CDR3 is TGTGCCAGCAGTTTGGCTAGCGGGAGGGCCGGGGGAGATACGCAGTATTTT. The chain uses TRBV27 and TRBJ2-3; 12 positions match TRBD2. This CDR3 region has 17 residues. The ends lost 3 bases at V and 5 bases at J; junction bases unmatched: 9. The germline gives CDR1 MNHEY, CDR2 SMNVEV (reference sequence).

This clonotype was picked up many times. The rearrangement joins TRBV28 to TRBJ1-1; D is undetermined. Germline CDR1 MDHEN, CDR2 SYDVKM. V was pared by 3 bases and J by 1 base, with 12 bases between. The CDR3 is made up of 15 amino acids. The CDR3 coding sequence is TGTGCCAGCAGTTTGGGCAGTCCTGAGAACACTGAAGCTTTCTTT. Translation gives CASSLGSPENTEAFF.

The rearrangement joins TRBV28 to TRBJ2-7; D remains ambiguous. Trimming took 5 bases from V and 2 from J, leaving 16 bases between them. The germline V gene has CDR1 MDHEN and CDR2 SYDVKM. This CDR3 contains 15 residues. In nucleotides, the CDR3 is TGTGCCAGCAGTCCACGGGCCTCTGCGGCCTACGAGCAGTACTTC. Translated: CASSPRASAAYEQYF. The variable domain in full, with the rest retrieved from reference TRBV28 and TRBJ2-7, is DVKVTQSSRYLVKRTGEKVFLECVQDMDHENMFWYRQDPGLGLRLIYFSYDVKMKEKGDIPEGYSVSREKKERFSLILESASTNQTSMYLCASSPRASAAYEQYFGPGTRLTVT.

This clonotype was observed a few times. V is TRBV4-3 and J is TRBJ2-4, with unresolved D. The CDR3 spans 16 residues. Germline CDR1 reads LGHNA; CDR2 reads YSLEER. Between the trimmed V and J ends, which lost 1 base and 0 bases, there was a span of 10 bases. The CDR3 sequence: CASSQVVKLAKNIQYF. The DNA for the CDR3 is TGCGCCAGCAGCCAAGTCGTTAAGTTAGCCAAAAACATTCAGTACTTC.

The chain employs TRBV7-2 and TRBJ2-7; TRBD2 aligns across 15 bases. CDR3 size: 17 residues. Germline lookup yields CDR1 SGHTA and CDR2 FQGNSA. Trimming cost V 0 bases and J 3 bases; bases outside gene matches: 3. CDR3 loop: CASSLAGLAGGSYEQYV. CDR3 nucleotide sequence: TGTGCCAGCAGCTTAGCGGGACTAGCGGGAGGAAGCTACGAGCAGTACGTC.

The V gene is TRBV12-3 or TRBV12-4, the J gene TRBJ1-4, with D unresolved. V lost 6 bases and J 8 bases, leaving 10 bases between the germline ends. The CDR3 covers 12 residues. CDR3 sequence: CASRGPREKLFF. In DNA, the CDR3 is TGTGCCAGCAGGGGTCCGAGGGAAAAACTGTTTTTT.

This clonotype was seen a few times. V gene TRBV19 combines with J gene TRBJ1-5, with D perhaps matching TRBD1 (5 bases). The CDR3 is made up of 13 amino acids. The V gene lost 0 bases and the J gene lost 10 bases, with 10 bases spanning the gap. Per germline, CDR1 LNHDA and CDR2 SQIVND (reference sequence). The CDR3 coding sequence is TGTGCCAGTAGTATAGATCAGGGCTCACCCCAGCATTTT. Translating gives CASSIDQGSPQHF.

This clonotype was counted between two and nine times. The gene calls are TRBV12-3 or TRBV12-4 and TRBJ2-3; 9 positions agree with TRBD2. This CDR3 comprises 18 residues. J gave up 3 bases and V 1 base, and 11 bases lay outside the gene matches. CDR3 nucleotide sequence: TGTGCCAGCAGTTTAGGGTTCGGAGGGACTAGCTTAACAGATACGCAGTATTTT. It specifies CASSLGFGGTSLTDTQYF.

This clonotype was seen at least ten times. V is TRBV12-3 or TRBV12-4 and J is TRBJ2-7; D not resolved. Trimming took off 6 bases at V and 3 bases at J, with 12 bases between the two ends. This CDR3 comprises 13 residues. CDR3 amino acids: CASRTGSNYEQYF. For the CDR3, the DNA is TGTGCCAGCAGGACCGGGTCTAACTACGAGCAGTACTTC.

The chain links TRBV28 to TRBJ2-2; TRBD2 is a possible D gene (6 bases). The V end lost 2 bases, the J end lost 4 bases, and 14 bases lay between the germline ends. The CDR3 spans 16 residues. Per the germline V gene, CDR1 is MDHEN and CDR2 is SYDVKM. The CDR3 DNA reads as TGTGCCAGCAGTTTAGGCGGGAAAAAGGTCACCGGGGAGCTGTTTTTT. It translates to CASSLGGKKVTGELFF.

This clonotype was seen at least ten times. The chain employs TRBV7-2 and TRBJ1-2; 9 bases agree with TRBD1. The germline V gene encodes CDR1 SGHTA and CDR2 FQGNSA. This CDR3 contains 16 residues. The junction had 15 bases not matched to a gene; V was cut back by 5 bases and J by 8 bases. The CDR3 reads CASSPVGGQGNDGYTF. The CDR3 DNA reads TGTGCCAGCAGCCCTGTAGGGGGACAGGGAAACGACGGCTACACCTTC.

This clonotype was found many times. The chain has TRBV6-5 and TRBJ1-5; D uncertain. This CDR3 comprises 17 residues. Per the germline V gene, CDR1 is MNHEY and CDR2 is SVGAGI. Trimming cost V 0 bases and J 4 bases, with 16 bases left between them. The CDR3 DNA sequence: TGTGCCAGCAGTTACTCGTGGTTTGGAACACATAATCAGCCCCAGCATTTT. Encoded protein: CASSYSWFGTHNQPQHF.

This clonotype was detected many times. This chain uses TRBV29-1 with TRBJ2-4; 7 bases are a match to TRBD1. The CDR3 is made up of 13 amino acids. Germline V gives CDR1 SQVTM, CDR2 ANQGSEA. V shed 7 bases and J 9 bases; nucleotides not matched to a gene: 12. The CDR3, as DNA: TGCAGCGCCTCAGGGGGAAGGCAAAGCATTCAGTACTTC. This translates into CSASGGRQSIQYF. The variable domain in full, completed from reference TRBV29-1 and TRBJ2-4, reads SAVISQKPSRDICQRGTSLTIQCQVDSQVTMMFWYRQQPGQSLTLIATANQGSEATYESGFVIDKFPISRPNLTFSTLTVSNMSPEDSSIYLCSASGGRQSIQYFGAGTRLSVL.

This clonotype was counted between two and nine times. The rearrangement uses TRBV6-2 or TRBV6-3 and TRBJ1-6; D remains unclear. CDR3 length equals 15 residues. Germline V gene lookup returns CDR1 MNHEY and CDR2 SVGEGT. V was cut by 5 bases and J by 7 bases, with 15 bases left in between. CDR3 sequence: CASSAPDIENSPLHF. The CDR3 DNA reads as TGTGCCAGCAGTGCCCCCGACATCGAAAATTCACCCCTCCACTTT.

This clonotype showed up many times. CDR3 DNA: TGCGCCAGCAGCTTGGCCGTGGCTGAAAGTCATGGCTACACCTTC. Its protein is CASSLAVAESHGYTF. The rearrangement joins TRBV5-1 to TRBJ1-2, with D uncertain. The CDR3 is made up of 15 amino acids. The V and J ends lost 0 bases and 6 bases respectively, with 15 bases between them. CDR1 SGHRS and CDR2 YFSETQ come from the germline V gene.

This clonotype was seen ten or more times. This chain connects TRBV7-8 to TRBJ1-6; D not certain. This CDR3 has 14 residues. The V gene lost 5 bases and the J gene lost 5 bases, with 10 bases spanning the gap. Germline V lookup: CDR1 SGHVS, CDR2 FQNEAQ. For the CDR3, the DNA is TGTGCCAGCAGCCCTCGGGGAAATAATTCACCCCTCCACTTT. Its protein product is CASSPRGNNSPLHF.

With respect to this clonotype: Possible read error: a much larger clone is one base away. The chain's CDR3 is CASSSQALPGEQFF. CDR3 DNA: TGTGCCAGTAGTAGCCAGGCCCTCCCAGGGGAGCAGTTCTTC. The V gene is TRBV19, the J gene TRBJ2-1; tentative D call: TRBD1 (5 bases). CDR1 and CDR2 from the germline V gene are LNHDA and SQIVND (reference sequence). The V gene lost 4 bases and the J gene lost 10 bases, with 17 bases spanning the gap. The CDR3 has 14 amino acids.

Many counts were recorded for this clonotype. V usage is TRBV28 and J usage is TRBJ2-5; weak D call: TRBD1 (6 bases). The V end was cut by 7 bases, the J end by 5 bases, with 20 bases between. This CDR3 spans 15 amino acids. Germline CDR1 is MDHEN and CDR2 is SYDVKM. The CDR3 region is CASTPPQGREETQYF. The CDR3 DNA reads TGTGCCAGCACCCCCCCACAGGGCCGAGAGGAGACCCAGTACTTC.

This clonotype turned up a few times. V usage is TRBV4-3 and J usage is TRBJ1-6; D unclear. This CDR3 contains 13 residues. Trimming shortened V by 5 bases and J by 10 bases, and 12 bases separated the two germline ends. Per germline, CDR1 LGHNA and CDR2 YSLEER. Here the CDR3 reads CASSTQGDSPLHF. The CDR3 DNA reads as TGCGCCAGCAGCACCCAAGGCGACTCACCCCTCCACTTT.

In its sample, this clonotype was seen many times. This sequence joins TRBV12-3 or TRBV12-4 and TRBJ1-5; 7 nucleotides agree with TRBD1. The length of the CDR3 is 14 residues. Germline trimming cut 6 bases from V and 6 bases from J; bases unmatched to any gene: 8. The CDR3 DNA sequence: TGTGCCAGCAGCCGTACAGGGGAGCCTCAGCCCCAGCATTTT. It is translated as CASSRTGEPQPQHF.